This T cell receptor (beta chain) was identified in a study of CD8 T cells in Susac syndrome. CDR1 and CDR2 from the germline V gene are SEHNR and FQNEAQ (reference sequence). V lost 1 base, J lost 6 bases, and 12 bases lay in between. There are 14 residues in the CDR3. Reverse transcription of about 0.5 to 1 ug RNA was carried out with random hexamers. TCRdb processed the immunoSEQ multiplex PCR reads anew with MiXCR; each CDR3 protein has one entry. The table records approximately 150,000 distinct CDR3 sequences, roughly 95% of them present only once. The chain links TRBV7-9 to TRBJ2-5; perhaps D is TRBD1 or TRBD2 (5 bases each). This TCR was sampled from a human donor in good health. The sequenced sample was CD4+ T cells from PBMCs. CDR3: CASSLGGTEKTQYF. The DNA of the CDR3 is TGTGCCAGCAGCTTAGGTGGGACGGAAAAGACCCAGTACTTC.